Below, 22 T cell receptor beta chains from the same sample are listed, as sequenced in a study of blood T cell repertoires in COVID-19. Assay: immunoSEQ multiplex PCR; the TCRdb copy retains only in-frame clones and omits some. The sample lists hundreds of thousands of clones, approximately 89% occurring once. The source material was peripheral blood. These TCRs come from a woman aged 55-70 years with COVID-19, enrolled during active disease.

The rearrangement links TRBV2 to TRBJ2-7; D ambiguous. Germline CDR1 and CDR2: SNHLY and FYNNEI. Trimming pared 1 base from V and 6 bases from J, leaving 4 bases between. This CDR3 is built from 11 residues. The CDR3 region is CASSEDSEQYF. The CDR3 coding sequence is TGTGCCAGCAGTGAAGATAGCGAGCAGTACTTC.

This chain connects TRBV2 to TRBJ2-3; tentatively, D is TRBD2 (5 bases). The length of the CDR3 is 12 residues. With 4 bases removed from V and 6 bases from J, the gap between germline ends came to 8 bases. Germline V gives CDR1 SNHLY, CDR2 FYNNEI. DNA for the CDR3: TGTGCCAGCAGTGTACGAGGGGATACGCAGTATTTT. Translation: CASSVRGDTQYF.

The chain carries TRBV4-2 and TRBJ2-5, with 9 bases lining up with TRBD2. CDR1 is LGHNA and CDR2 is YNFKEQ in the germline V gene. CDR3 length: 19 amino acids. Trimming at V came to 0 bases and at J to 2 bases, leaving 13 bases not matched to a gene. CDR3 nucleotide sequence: TGTGCCAGCAGCCAAGATCAGTCAAGGGCTAGCGGGGAACAAGAGACCCAGTACTTC. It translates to CASSQDQSRASGEQETQYF.

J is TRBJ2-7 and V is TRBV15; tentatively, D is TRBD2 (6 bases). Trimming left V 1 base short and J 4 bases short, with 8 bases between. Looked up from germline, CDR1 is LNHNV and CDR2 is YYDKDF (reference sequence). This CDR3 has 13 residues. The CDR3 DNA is TGTGCCACCAGCAGAGTCGGGGGATACGAGCAGTACTTC. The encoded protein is CATSRVGGYEQYF.

CDR3 nucleotide sequence: TGTGCCAGCAGTCAAGGTGGGGGGGCCGCGAACACCGGGGAGCTGTTTTTT. It encodes CASSQGGGAANTGELFF. V usage is TRBV5-4 and J usage is TRBJ2-2, with a tentative D call TRBD2 (7 bases). Germline V CDR1 and CDR2: SGHNT, YYREEE (reference sequence). The CDR3 spans 17 residues. Trimming removed 5 bases at V and 0 bases at J, with 17 bases between. The full variable domain, completed using reference TRBV5-4 and TRBJ2-2, is ETGVTQSPTHLIKTRGQQVTLRCSSQSGHNTVSWYQQALGQGPQFIFQYYREEENGRGNFPPRFSGLQFPNYSSELNVNALELDDSALYLCASSQGGGAANTGELFFGEGSRLTVL.

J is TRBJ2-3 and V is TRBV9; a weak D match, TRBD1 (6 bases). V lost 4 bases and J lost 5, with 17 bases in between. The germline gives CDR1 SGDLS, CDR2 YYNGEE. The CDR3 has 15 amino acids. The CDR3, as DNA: TGTGCCAGCAGCCCGGGGACCCCGACAGGAGATACGCAGTATTTT. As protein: CASSPGTPTGDTQYF.

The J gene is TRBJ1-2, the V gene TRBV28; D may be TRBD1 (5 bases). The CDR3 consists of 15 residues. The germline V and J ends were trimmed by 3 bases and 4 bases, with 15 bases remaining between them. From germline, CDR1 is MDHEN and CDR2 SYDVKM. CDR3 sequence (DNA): TGTGCCAGCAGTTTTGCGGGACGGGACCTCTATGGCTACACCTTC. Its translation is CASSFAGRDLYGYTF.

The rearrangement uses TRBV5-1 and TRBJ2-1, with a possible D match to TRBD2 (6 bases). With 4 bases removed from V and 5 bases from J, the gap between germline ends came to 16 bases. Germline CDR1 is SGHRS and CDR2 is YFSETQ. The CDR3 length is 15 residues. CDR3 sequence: CASSGGAGSDNEQFF. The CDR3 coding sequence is TGCGCCAGCAGCGGAGGGGCAGGGTCCGACAATGAGCAGTTCTTC.

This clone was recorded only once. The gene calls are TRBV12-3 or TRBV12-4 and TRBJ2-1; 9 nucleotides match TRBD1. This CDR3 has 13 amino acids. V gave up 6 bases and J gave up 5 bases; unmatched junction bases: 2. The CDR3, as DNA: TGTGCCAGCAGCGGACAGGGGAACAATGAGCAGTTCTTC. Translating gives CASSGQGNNEQFF.

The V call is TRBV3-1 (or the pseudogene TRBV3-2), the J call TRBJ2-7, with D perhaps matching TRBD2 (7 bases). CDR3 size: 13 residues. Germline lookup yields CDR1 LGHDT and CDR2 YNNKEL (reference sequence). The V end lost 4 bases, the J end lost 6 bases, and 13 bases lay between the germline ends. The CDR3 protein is CASSRRGAGEQYF. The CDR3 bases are TGTGCCAGCAGCCGCCGGGGGGCCGGCGAGCAGTACTTC.

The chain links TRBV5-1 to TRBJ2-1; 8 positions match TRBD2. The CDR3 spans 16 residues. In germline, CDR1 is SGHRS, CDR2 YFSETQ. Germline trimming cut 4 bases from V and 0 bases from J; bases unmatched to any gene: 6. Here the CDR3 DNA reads TGCGCCAGCAGCCGGGGGGGTGAGAGCTCCTACAATGAGCAGTTCTTC. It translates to CASSRGGESSYNEQFF.

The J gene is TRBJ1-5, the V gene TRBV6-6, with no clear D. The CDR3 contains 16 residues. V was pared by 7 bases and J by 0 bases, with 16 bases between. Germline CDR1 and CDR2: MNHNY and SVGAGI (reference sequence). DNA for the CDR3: TGTGCCAGCACCGCTTCGCAGATTAATAGCAATCAGCCCCAGCATTTT. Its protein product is CASTASQINSNQPQHF.

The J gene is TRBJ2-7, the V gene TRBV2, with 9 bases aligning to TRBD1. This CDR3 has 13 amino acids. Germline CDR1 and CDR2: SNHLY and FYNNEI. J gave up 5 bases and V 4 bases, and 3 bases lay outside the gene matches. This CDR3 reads CASSGQGVDEQYF. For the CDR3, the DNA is TGTGCCAGCAGTGGACAGGGGGTAGACGAGCAGTACTTC.

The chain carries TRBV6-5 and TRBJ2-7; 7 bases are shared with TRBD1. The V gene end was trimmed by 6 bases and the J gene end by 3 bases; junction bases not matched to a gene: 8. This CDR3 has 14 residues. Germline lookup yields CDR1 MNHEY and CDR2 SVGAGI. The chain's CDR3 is CASRNTGAHYEQYF. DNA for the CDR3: TGTGCCAGCAGAAATACAGGGGCCCACTACGAGCAGTACTTC.

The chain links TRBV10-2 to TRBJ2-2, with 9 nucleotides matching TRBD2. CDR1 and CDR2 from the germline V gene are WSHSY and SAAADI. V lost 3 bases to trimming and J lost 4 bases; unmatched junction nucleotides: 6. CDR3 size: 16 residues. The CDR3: CASSDGGGAVTGELFF. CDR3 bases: TGCGCCAGCAGTGATGGCGGGGGGGCGGTCACCGGGGAGCTGTTTTTT.

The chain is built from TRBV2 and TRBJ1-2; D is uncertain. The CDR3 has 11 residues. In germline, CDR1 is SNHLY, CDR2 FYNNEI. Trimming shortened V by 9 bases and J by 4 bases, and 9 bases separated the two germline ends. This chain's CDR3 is CASRLSYGYTF. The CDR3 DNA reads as TGTGCCAGTAGACTGAGCTATGGCTACACCTTC.

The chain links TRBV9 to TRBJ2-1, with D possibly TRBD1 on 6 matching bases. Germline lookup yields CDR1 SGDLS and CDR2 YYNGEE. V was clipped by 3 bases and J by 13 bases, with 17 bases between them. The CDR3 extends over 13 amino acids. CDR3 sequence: CASSGVTGQTQFF. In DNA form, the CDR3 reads TGTGCCAGCAGCGGGGTAACTGGACAGACCCAGTTCTTC.

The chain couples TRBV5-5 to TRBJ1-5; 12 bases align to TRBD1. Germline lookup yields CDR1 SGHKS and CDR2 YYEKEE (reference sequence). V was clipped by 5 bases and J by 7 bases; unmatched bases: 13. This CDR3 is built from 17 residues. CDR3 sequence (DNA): TGTGCCAGCAGTCCGAGTCCCGGGACAGGGGGCAGCCAGCCCCAGCATTTT. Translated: CASSPSPGTGGSQPQHF.

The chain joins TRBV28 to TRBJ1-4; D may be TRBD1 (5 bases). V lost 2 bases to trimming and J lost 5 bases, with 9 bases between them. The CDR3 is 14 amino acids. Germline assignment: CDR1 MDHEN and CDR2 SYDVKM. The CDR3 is CASSLGHLNEKLFF. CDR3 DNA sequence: TGTGCCAGCAGTTTAGGACATTTAAATGAAAAACTGTTTTTT.

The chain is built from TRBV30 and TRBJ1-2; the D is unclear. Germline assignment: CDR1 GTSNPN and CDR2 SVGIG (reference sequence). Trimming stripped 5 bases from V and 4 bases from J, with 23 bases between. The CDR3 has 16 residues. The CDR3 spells CAWGSSASALGYGYTF. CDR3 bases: TGTGCCTGGGGAAGTTCTGCCAGCGCCCTCGGCTATGGCTACACCTTC. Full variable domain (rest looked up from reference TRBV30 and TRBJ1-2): SQTIHQWPATLVQPVGSPLSLECTVEGTSNPNLYWYRQAAGRGLQLLFYSVGIGQISSEVPQNLSASRPQDRQFILSSKKLLLSDSGFYLCAWGSSASALGYGYTFGSGTRLTVV.

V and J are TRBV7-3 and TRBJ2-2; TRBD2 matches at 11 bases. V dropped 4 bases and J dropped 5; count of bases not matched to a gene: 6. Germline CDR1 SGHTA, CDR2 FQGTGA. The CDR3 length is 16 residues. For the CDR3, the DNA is TGTGCCAGCAGCTCCTCTAGCGGGGGGAGGACCGGGGAGCTGTTTTTT. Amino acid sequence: CASSSSSGGRTGELFF.

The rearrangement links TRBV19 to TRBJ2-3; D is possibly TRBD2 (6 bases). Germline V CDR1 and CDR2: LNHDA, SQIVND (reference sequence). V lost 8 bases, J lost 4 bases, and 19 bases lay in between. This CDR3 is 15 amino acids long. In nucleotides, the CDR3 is TGTGCCAGTTCAGCCGGGCGGCGGGGCGCAGATACGCAGTATTTT. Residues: CASSAGRRGADTQYF.